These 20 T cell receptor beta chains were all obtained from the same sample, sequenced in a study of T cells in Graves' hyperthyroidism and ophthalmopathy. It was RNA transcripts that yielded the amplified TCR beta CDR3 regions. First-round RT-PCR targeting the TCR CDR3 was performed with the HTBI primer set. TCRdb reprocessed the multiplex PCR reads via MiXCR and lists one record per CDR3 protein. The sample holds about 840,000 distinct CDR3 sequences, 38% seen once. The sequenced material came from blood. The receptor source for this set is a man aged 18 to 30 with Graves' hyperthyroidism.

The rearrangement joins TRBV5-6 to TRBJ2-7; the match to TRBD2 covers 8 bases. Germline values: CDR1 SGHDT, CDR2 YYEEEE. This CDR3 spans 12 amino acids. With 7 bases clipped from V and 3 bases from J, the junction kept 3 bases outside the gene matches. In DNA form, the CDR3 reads TGTGCCAGCGGGACTAGTGTCTACGAGCAGTACTTC. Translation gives CASGTSVYEQYF.

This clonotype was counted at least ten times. DNA of the CDR3: TGTGCCAGCAGCTTAGTTCAGGCCGGGGAGCTGTTTTTT. It specifies CASSLVQAGELFF. V is TRBV7-3 and J is TRBJ2-2; no definite D call. The CDR3 consists of 13 residues. Germline CDR1 reads SGHTA; CDR2 reads FQGTGA. The ends were cut back, 2 bases at V and 6 bases at J, with 7 bases in the middle. Using reference TRBV7-3 and TRBJ2-2 for the parts outside the CDR3, the full variable domain is GAGVSQTPSNKVTEKGKYVELRCDPISGHTALYWYRQSLGQGPEFLIYFQGTGAADDSGLPNDRFFAVRPEGSVSTLKIQRTERGDSAVYLCASSLVQAGELFFGEGSRLTVL.

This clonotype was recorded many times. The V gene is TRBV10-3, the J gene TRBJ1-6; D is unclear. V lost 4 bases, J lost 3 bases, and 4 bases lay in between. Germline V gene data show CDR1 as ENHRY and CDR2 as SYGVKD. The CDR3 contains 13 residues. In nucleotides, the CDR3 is TGTGCCATCAGTGGTGGCTATAATTCACCCCTCCACTTT. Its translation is CAISGGYNSPLHF.

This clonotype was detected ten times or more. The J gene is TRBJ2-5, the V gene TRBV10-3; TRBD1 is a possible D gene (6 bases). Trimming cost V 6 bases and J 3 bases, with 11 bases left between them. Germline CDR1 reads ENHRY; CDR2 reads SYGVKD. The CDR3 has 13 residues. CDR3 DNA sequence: TGTGCCATCAGGACGGACAGAGAAGAGACCCAGTACTTC. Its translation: CAIRTDREETQYF.

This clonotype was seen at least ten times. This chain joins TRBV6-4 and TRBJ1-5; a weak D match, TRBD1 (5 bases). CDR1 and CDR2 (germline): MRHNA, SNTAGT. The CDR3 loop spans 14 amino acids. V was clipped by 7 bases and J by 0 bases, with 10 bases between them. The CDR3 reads CASKTEVSNQPQHF. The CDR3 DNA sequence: TGTGCCAGCAAGACAGAGGTTAGCAATCAGCCCCAGCATTTT.

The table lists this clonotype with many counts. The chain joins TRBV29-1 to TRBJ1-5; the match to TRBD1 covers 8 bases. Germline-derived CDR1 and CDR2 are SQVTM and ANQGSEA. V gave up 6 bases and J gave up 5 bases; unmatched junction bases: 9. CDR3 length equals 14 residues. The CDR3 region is CSVATGGGDQPQHF. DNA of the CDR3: TGCAGCGTAGCCACAGGGGGTGGGGATCAGCCCCAGCATTTT.

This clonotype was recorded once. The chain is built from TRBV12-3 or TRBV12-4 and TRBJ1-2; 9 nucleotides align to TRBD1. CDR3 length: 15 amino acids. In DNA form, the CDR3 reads TGTGCTAGTGGTTGGCCTACCGGGACAGGGAATGGCTACACCTTC. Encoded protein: CASGWPTGTGNGYTF.

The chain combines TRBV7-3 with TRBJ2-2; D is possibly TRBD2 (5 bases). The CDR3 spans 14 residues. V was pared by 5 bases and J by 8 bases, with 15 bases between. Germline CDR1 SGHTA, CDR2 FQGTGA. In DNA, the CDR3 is TGTGCCAGCAGCCCATGGACTGCTTGGGGGGAGCTGTTTTTT. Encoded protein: CASSPWTAWGELFF.

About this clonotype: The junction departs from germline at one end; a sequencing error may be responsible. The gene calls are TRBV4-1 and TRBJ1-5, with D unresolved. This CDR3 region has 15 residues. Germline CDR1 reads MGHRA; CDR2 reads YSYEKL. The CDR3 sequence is CASSPDWDSNQPQHF. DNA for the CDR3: TGTGCCAGCAGTCCCGACTGGGATAGCAATCAGCCCCAGCATTTT.

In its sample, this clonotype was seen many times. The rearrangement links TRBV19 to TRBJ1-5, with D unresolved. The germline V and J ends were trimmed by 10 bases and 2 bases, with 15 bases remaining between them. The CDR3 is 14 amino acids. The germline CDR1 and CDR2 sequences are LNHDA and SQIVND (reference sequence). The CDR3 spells CATQRERGNQPQHF. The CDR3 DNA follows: TGTGCCACCCAACGGGAACGAGGCAATCAGCCCCAGCATTTT.

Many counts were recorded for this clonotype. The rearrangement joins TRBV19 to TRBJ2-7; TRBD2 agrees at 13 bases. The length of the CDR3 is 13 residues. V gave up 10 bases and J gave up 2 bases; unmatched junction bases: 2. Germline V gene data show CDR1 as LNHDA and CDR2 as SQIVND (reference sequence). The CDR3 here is CATGTSGAYEQYF. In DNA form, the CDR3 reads TGTGCCACTGGGACTAGCGGGGCCTACGAGCAGTACTTC.

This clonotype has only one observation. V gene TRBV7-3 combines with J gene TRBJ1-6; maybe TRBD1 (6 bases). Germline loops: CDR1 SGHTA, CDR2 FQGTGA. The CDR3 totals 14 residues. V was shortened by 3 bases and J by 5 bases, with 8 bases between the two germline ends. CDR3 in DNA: TGTGCCAGCAGCTTGAGGGGGGATAATTCACCCCTCCACTTT. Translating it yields CASSLRGDNSPLHF.

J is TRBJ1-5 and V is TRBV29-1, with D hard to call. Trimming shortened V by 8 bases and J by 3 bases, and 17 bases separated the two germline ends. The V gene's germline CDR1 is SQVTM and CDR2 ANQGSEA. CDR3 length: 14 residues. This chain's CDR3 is CSLDSGLDNQPQHF. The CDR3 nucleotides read TGCAGCTTAGACTCTGGGCTTGACAATCAGCCCCAGCATTTT.

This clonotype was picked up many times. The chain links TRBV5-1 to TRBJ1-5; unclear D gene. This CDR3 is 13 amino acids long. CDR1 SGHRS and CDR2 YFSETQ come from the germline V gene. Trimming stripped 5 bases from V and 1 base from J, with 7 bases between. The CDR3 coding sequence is TGCGCCAGCAGTATTGACAGCAATCAGCCCCAGCATTTT. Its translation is CASSIDSNQPQHF.

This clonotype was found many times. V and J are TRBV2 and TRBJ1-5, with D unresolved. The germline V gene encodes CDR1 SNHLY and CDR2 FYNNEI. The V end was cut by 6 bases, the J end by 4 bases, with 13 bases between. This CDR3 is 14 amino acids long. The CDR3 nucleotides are TGTGCCAGCAGCGACCGGGTCCCTAATCAGCCCCAGCATTTT. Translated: CASSDRVPNQPQHF.

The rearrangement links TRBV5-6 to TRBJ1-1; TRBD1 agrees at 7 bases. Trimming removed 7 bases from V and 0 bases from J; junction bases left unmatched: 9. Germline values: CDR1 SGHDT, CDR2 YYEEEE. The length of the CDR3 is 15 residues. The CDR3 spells CASVGSGQLNTEAFF. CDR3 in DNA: TGTGCCAGCGTAGGATCGGGACAGTTGAACACTGAAGCTTTCTTT.

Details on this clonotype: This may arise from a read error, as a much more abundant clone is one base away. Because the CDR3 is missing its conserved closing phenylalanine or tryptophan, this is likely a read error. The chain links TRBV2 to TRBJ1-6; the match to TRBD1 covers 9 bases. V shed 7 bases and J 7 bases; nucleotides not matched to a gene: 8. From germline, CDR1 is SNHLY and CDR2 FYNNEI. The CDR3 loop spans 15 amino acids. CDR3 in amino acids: CASKISGQGNSPLHI. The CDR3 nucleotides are TGTGCCAGCAAAATTTCGGGACAGGGAAATTCACCCCTCCACATT.

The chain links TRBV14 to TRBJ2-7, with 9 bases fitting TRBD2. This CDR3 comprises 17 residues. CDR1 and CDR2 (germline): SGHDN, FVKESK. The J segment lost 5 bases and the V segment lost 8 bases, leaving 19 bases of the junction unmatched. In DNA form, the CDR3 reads TGTGCCAGCTCACCTCTCAGACTAGCGGCGGACCCCCACGAGCAGTACTTC. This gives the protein CASSPLRLAADPHEQYF.

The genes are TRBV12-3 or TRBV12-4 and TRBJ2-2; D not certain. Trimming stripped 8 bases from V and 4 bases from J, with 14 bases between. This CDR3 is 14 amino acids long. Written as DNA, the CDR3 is TGTGCCAGCGGAGTAGGGTCGACCACCGGGGAGCTGTTTTTT. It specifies CASGVGSTTGELFF.

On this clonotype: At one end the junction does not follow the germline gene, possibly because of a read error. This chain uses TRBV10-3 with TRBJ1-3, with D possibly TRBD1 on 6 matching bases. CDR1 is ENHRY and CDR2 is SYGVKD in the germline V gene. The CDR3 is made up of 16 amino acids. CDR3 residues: CASSYAKGGSGNTIYF. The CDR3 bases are TGTGCCAGCAGTTACGCTAAAGGGGGCTCTGGAAACACCATATATTTT.